This T cell receptor (beta chain) was retrieved from a study of CD8 T cells in ankylosing spondylitis. Study-level results: Within matched ankylosing spondylitis synovial fluid, disease-linked clones were reportedly significantly enriched.

For this clonotype: Antigen specificity is unknown.

TCRdb re-called the 5' RACE reads through MiXCR, storing one row per CDR3 protein. The data show roughly 150,000 distinct CDR3 sequences, under 35% seen once. The sequencing input was synovial fluid, either unsorted or a sorted T cell fraction (not recorded which). This TCR derives from a male donor with ankylosing spondylitis.

The CDR3 region is CASSPAGVMENSPLHF. For the CDR3, the DNA is TGCGCCAGCAGTCCCGCGGGGGTGATGGAAAATTCACCCCTCCACTTT. The chain couples TRBV5-1 to TRBJ1-6, with D possibly TRBD1 on 5 matching bases. Germline V gene data show CDR1 as SGHRS and CDR2 as YFSETQ. The CDR3 covers 16 residues. The ends were cut back, 5 bases at V and 7 bases at J, with 19 bases in the middle.